This TCR beta chain derives from a study of shared clonotypes between healthy human individuals. The assay was carried out at the deep level. TCRdb's table, derived via immunoSEQ multiplex PCR, lists solely in-frame clones and lacks some. The sample shows about 2,500,000 clones, over 85% of them seen only once. The sample comprised naive CD4+ T cells sorted from blood. Subset meaning: CD45RA+ positively selected. The clonotype was recovered from a young man in good health.

The CDR3 nucleotides read TGTGCCAGCAGCTCGCAGGGGGCAGGTCAAACTGAAGCTTTCTTT. Encoded protein: CASSSQGAGQTEAFF. The chain joins TRBV11-2 to TRBJ1-1; TRBD1 agrees at 8 bases. The CDR3 length is 15 residues. Germline CDR1 reads SGHAT; CDR2 reads FQNNGV. V lost 4 bases and J lost 5; bases outside the gene matches: 9.